The 12 T cell receptor beta chains below were found in one sample sequenced in a study of Graves' ophthalmopathy and Graves' hyperthyroidism. Amplification of the TCR beta CDR3 regions used RNA transcripts (as template). The library came from an HTBI-primed first-round RT-PCR and a second-round multiplex PCR. MiXCR was run by TCRdb on the multiplex PCR reads, yielding one entry per CDR3 protein. The table lists about 370,000 distinct CDR3 sequences, around 20% of them singletons. The sequencing sample was made of peripheral blood. The receptors come from a woman between 18 and 30 years old with Graves' ophthalmopathy.

The genes are TRBV12-3 or TRBV12-4 and TRBJ2-7; TRBD1 is a possible D gene (5 bases). V lost 5 bases and J lost 0, with 14 bases in between. The CDR3 totals 15 residues. CDR3 loop: CASSPSTVSSYEQYF. The CDR3 DNA reads as TGTGCCAGCAGTCCATCGACAGTGAGCTCCTACGAGCAGTACTTC.

There are many counts of this clonotype. The CDR3, as DNA: TGTGCCAGCAGTTTATCGGGCGGAACCGCAGAGACCCAGTACTTC. Encoded protein: CASSLSGGTAETQYF. The chain carries TRBV28 and TRBJ2-5; no reliable D call. From germline, CDR1 is MDHEN and CDR2 SYDVKM. V was cut by 1 base and J by 4 bases, with 13 bases left in between. The CDR3 has 15 amino acids.

This clonotype was seen at least ten times. This chain joins TRBV7-3 and TRBJ2-5; TRBD1 agrees at 8 bases. CDR1 and CDR2 (germline): SGHTA, FQGTGA. V shed 5 bases, J shed 5 bases, and the junction held 7 bases outside the gene matches. The CDR3 is 14 residues long. CDR3 sequence: CASSPGGSKETQYF. DNA for the CDR3: TGTGCCAGCAGCCCAGGGGGCTCGAAGGAGACCCAGTACTTC.

This clonotype appeared many times. The chain couples TRBV27 to TRBJ1-6; D unclear. In germline, CDR1 is MNHEY, CDR2 SMNVEV (reference sequence). CDR3 length: 16 residues. V lost 5 bases and J lost 0, with 11 bases in between. CDR3: CASSPGRGSYNSPLHF. For the CDR3, the DNA is TGTGCCAGCAGTCCCGGCCGGGGCTCCTATAATTCACCCCTCCACTTT.

This clonotype was observed at least ten times. For the CDR3, the DNA is TGTGCCAGCGGCCCTAGAGGGGGCGGCTACGAGCAGTACTTC. Its protein product is CASGPRGGGYEQYF. The gene calls are TRBV9 and TRBJ2-7; 7 nucleotides line up with TRBD1. The CDR3 covers 14 residues. J was trimmed by 3 bases and V by 7 bases; bases with no gene match: 10. Germline V gives CDR1 SGDLS, CDR2 YYNGEE.

This clonotype was counted many times. The V call is TRBV4-1, the J call TRBJ1-3, with 9 positions matching TRBD1. This CDR3 has 20 residues. Trimming at V came to 0 bases and at J to 4 bases, leaving 16 bases not matched to a gene. Germline assignment: CDR1 MGHRA and CDR2 YSYEKL. CDR3 amino acids: CASSQDISGTGRRRGNTIYF. The CDR3 DNA is TGCGCCAGCAGCCAAGATATAAGCGGGACAGGGAGAAGGAGGGGAAACACCATATATTTT.

This clonotype has a count of ten or more. This sequence joins TRBV5-1 and TRBJ2-2; 8 bases are a match to TRBD1. This CDR3 is 17 amino acids long. Germline loops: CDR1 SGHRS, CDR2 YFSETQ. Unmatched junction bases numbered 6, after V lost 0 bases and J lost 2 bases. CDR3 coding DNA: TGCGCCAGCAGCTTGGTCCAGGGGGCAGCAAACACCGGGGAGCTGTTTTTT. Translating it yields CASSLVQGAANTGELFF.

This rearrangement joins TRBV7-3 to TRBJ1-2; TRBD1 matches at 8 bases. Germline CDR1 is SGHTA and CDR2 is FQGTGA. The ends lost 10 bases at V and 5 bases at J; junction bases unmatched: 12. This CDR3 is 14 amino acids long. As DNA, the CDR3 is TGTGCCACCGGAGAAACAGGGGGTAGTTATGGCTACACCTTC. Amino acid sequence: CATGETGGSYGYTF.

This clonotype was observed many times. CDR3 loop: CASSRDREKDEQYF. CDR3 DNA sequence: TGCGCCAGCAGTAGGGACAGGGAAAAGGACGAGCAGTACTTC. V and J are TRBV10-1 and TRBJ2-7; 9 nucleotides line up with TRBD1. The CDR3 runs 14 residues. J gave up 5 bases and V 5 bases, and 7 bases lay outside the gene matches. The germline CDR1 and CDR2 sequences are WNHNN and SYGVQD (reference sequence).

V is TRBV30 and J is TRBJ2-3; either TRBD1 or TRBD2 may fit D (5 bases each). Per the germline V gene, CDR1 is GTSNPN and CDR2 is SVGIG (reference sequence). V was trimmed by 3 bases and J by 0 bases, leaving 16 bases between them. The CDR3 sequence is 16 residues long. CDR3 region: CAWSSTWGPSTDTQYF. CDR3 nucleotides: TGTGCCTGGAGCAGCACGTGGGGACCTAGCACAGATACGCAGTATTTT.

The DNA for the CDR3 is TGTGCCAGCAGGAAGACTGGCAAAAACATTCAGTACTTC. The encoded protein is CASRKTGKNIQYF. V usage is TRBV28 and J usage is TRBJ2-4; D gene uncertain. Per germline, CDR1 MDHEN and CDR2 SYDVKM. Trimming left V 6 bases short and J 3 bases short, with 9 bases between. This CDR3 has 13 amino acids.

This clonotype was counted ten times or more. The chain uses TRBV28 and TRBJ2-5, with 8 bases identical to TRBD2. Germline-derived CDR1 and CDR2 are MDHEN and SYDVKM. The CDR3 contains 14 residues. V shed 5 bases, J shed 2 bases, and the junction held 4 bases outside the gene matches. CDR3 DNA sequence: TGTGCCAGCAGTCGCCCGGGGGGGCAAGAGACCCAGTACTTC. Its protein product is CASSRPGGQETQYF. The full variable domain, in which reference TRBV28 and TRBJ2-5 provide the parts outside the CDR3, is DVKVTQSSRYLVKRTGEKVFLECVQDMDHENMFWYRQDPGLGLRLIYFSYDVKMKEKGDIPEGYSVSREKKERFSLILESASTNQTSMYLCASSRPGGQETQYFGPGTRLLVL.